This passage covers 32 T cell receptor beta chains from one sample sequenced in a study of cytomegalovirus exposure and HLA in healthy donors. The primer mix had 60 Vbeta and 13 Jbeta primers. Clones were read by immunoSEQ multiplex PCR, and TCRdb kept only the in-frame ones, dropping some. Of 70,000 to 100,000 clones detected, 80% appear once; the ten largest clones hold 2% to 2.5%. The sequencing input was PBMCs. The receptors were gathered from a man aged 18 to 35 in good health and CMV-seronegative.

The chain carries TRBV9 and TRBJ2-1; 7 bases align to TRBD2. V was pared by 3 bases and J by 6 bases, with 3 bases of the junction left unmatched. The germline V gene encodes CDR1 SGDLS and CDR2 YYNGEE. This CDR3 comprises 13 residues. The CDR3 coding sequence is TGTGCCAGCAGCGCGGGCGGGGGCAATGAGCAGTTCTTC. Amino acids: CASSAGGGNEQFF. Complete variable domain (other parts from reference TRBV9 and TRBJ2-1): DSGVTQTPKHLITATGQRVTLRCSPRSGDLSVYWYQQSLDQGLQFLIQYYNGEERAKGNILERFSAQQFPDLHSELNLSSLELGDSALYFCASSAGGGNEQFFGPGTRLTVL.

A few counts support this clone. This chain joins TRBV5-4 and TRBJ1-2; 7 nucleotides line up with TRBD1. Per the germline V gene, CDR1 is SGHNT and CDR2 is YYREEE (reference sequence). V dropped 1 base and J dropped 6; count of bases not matched to a gene: 9. This CDR3 region has 15 residues. CDR3 in amino acids: CASSLRRTGYHGYTF. CDR3 bases: TGTGCCAGCAGCTTGAGGAGGACAGGATATCATGGCTACACCTTC. Together with reference TRBV5-4 and TRBJ1-2, the CDR3 gives the full variable domain: ETGVTQSPTHLIKTRGQQVTLRCSSQSGHNTVSWYQQALGQGPQFIFQYYREEENGRGNFPPRFSGLQFPNYSSELNVNALELDDSALYLCASSLRRTGYHGYTFGSGTRLTVV.

This chain connects TRBV7-6 to TRBJ2-3, with TRBD2 identical over 9 bases. CDR1 is SGHVS, CDR2 FNYEAQ, per germline. The CDR3 is made up of 15 amino acids. Trimming cost V 5 bases and J 3 bases; bases outside gene matches: 6. CDR3 sequence (DNA): TGTGCCAGCAGCCCTTCCGCGGGGGGGACAGATACGCAGTATTTT. Protein product: CASSPSAGGTDTQYF.

By proportion, this clone is medium-sized. The chain links TRBV7-9 to TRBJ2-7; 14 nucleotides align to TRBD2. V was clipped by 5 bases and J by 0 bases; unmatched bases: 3. The CDR3 totals 16 residues. Germline lookup yields CDR1 SEHNR and CDR2 FQNEAQ (reference sequence). The CDR3 spells CASSVGTSGSSYEQYF. The CDR3 DNA follows: TGTGCCAGCAGCGTTGGGACTAGCGGGAGCTCCTACGAGCAGTACTTC. Supplemented by reference TRBV7-9 and TRBJ2-7, the full variable domain reads DTGVSQNPRHKITKRGQNVTFRCDPISEHNRLYWYRQTLGQGPEFLTYFQNEAQLEKSRLLSDRFSAERPKGSFSTLEIQRTEQGDSAMYLCASSVGTSGSSYEQYFGPGTRLTVT.

This sequence joins TRBV6-1 and TRBJ2-3, with TRBD1 matching over 9 bases. Germline loops: CDR1 MNHNS, CDR2 SASEGT. The CDR3 runs to 12 residues. CDR3 nucleotides: TGTGCTCTGGGACAGGGAACAGATACGCAGTATTTT. It is translated as CALGQGTDTQYF.

Here the CDR3 DNA reads TGTGCCAGCAGCTCAGATTACGATATCAGCACTGAAGCTTTCTTT. Protein: CASSSDYDISTEAFF. The chain employs TRBV9 and TRBJ1-1; no firm D call. CDR3 length: 15 residues. With 4 bases removed from V and 4 bases from J, the gap between germline ends came to 17 bases. The germline gives CDR1 SGDLS, CDR2 YYNGEE.

This clone has only one observation. V usage is TRBV2 and J usage is TRBJ1-5; D remains unclear. There are 14 residues in the CDR3. Between the trimmed V and J ends, which lost 6 bases and 0 bases, there was a span of 9 bases. Germline V gene lookup returns CDR1 SNHLY and CDR2 FYNNEI. The CDR3 loop reads CASRATSSNQPQHF. CDR3 sequence (DNA): TGTGCCAGCAGGGCCACAAGTAGCAATCAGCCCCAGCATTTT.

There are a few counts of this clone. The rearrangement links TRBV5-1 to TRBJ2-1; 7 nucleotides line up with TRBD2. The CDR3 spans 14 residues. Germline-derived CDR1 and CDR2 are SGHRS and YFSETQ. V was clipped by 4 bases and J by 4 bases; unmatched bases: 5. The CDR3 nucleotides are TGCGCCAGCAGCCTCGGACTAGATTACAATGAGCAGTTCTTC. It yields the protein CASSLGLDYNEQFF.

The CDR3 reads CSVAVTGYNEQFF. DNA of the CDR3: TGCAGCGTTGCGGTTACAGGGTACAATGAGCAGTTCTTC. The chain links TRBV29-1 to TRBJ2-1, with D maybe TRBD1 (6 bases). This CDR3 contains 13 residues. The V and J ends lost 4 bases and 4 bases respectively, with 11 bases between them. Germline V gene data show CDR1 as SQVTM and CDR2 as ANQGSEA.

The genes are TRBV9 and TRBJ1-6, with 7 bases fitting TRBD1. Germline V lookup: CDR1 SGDLS, CDR2 YYNGEE. The V segment lost 0 bases and the J segment 4 bases; nucleotides outside the gene matches: 1. This CDR3 is built from 15 residues. The CDR3 loop is CASSVAGQYNSPLHF. The CDR3 bases are TGTGCCAGCAGCGTAGCGGGACAGTATAATTCACCCCTCCACTTT.

V usage is TRBV5-8 and J usage is TRBJ2-5; D is unclear. The V end was cut by 0 bases, the J end by 3 bases, with 15 bases between. Germline lookup yields CDR1 SGHTS and CDR2 YDEGEE. The CDR3 is 16 amino acids. CDR3 DNA sequence: TGTGCCAGCAGCTTGGATCCCCAACTTGTAAAAGAGACCCAGTACTTC. It codes for CASSLDPQLVKETQYF.

This chain links TRBV4-1 with TRBJ1-2; D possibly corresponds to TRBD1 (5 bases). This CDR3 contains 15 residues. Looked up from germline, CDR1 is MGHRA and CDR2 is YSYEKL. Trimming took 1 base from V and 6 from J, leaving 15 bases between them. The chain's CDR3 is CASSQVRGMRHGYTF. The DNA for the CDR3 is TGCGCCAGCAGCCAAGTTAGGGGAATGAGGCATGGCTACACCTTC.

In regard to this clone: The sample has other DNA sequences that encode this CDR3 too. The gene calls are TRBV6-5 and TRBJ1-1, with 8 bases aligning to TRBD1. In germline, CDR1 is MNHEY, CDR2 SVGAGI. The CDR3 extends over 14 amino acids. The V segment lost 5 bases and the J segment 2 bases; nucleotides outside the gene matches: 4. CDR3 sequence (DNA): TGTGCCAGCAGTAGCGGACAGGGCAACACTGAAGCTTTCTTT. Translating it yields CASSSGQGNTEAFF.

The chain links TRBV18 to TRBJ1-4, with TRBD1 as a possible D gene (5 bases). The germline V gene has CDR1 KGHSH and CDR2 LQKENI. CDR3 length: 14 amino acids. V lost 4 bases and J lost 5, with 11 bases in between. The CDR3 here is CASSRIRTNEKLFF. Here the CDR3 DNA reads TGTGCCAGCTCACGGATCAGGACAAATGAAAAACTGTTTTTT.

The chain recombines TRBV5-5 with TRBJ2-4; 9 bases match TRBD1. This CDR3 spans 16 amino acids. Unmatched junction bases numbered 7, after V lost 3 bases and J lost 3 bases. Germline values: CDR1 SGHKS, CDR2 YYEKEE (reference sequence). CDR3 loop: CASSSGQGQGKNIQYF. The CDR3 DNA sequence: TGTGCCAGCAGCTCTGGACAGGGGCAAGGCAAAAACATTCAGTACTTC. The full variable domain, rest sourced from reference TRBV5-5 and TRBJ2-4, is DAGVTQSPTHLIKTRGQQVTLRCSPISGHKSVSWYQQVLGQGPQFIFQYYEKEERGRGNFPDRFSARQFPNYSSELNVNALLLGDSALYLCASSSGQGQGKNIQYFGAGTRLSVL.

This chain connects TRBV5-1 to TRBJ1-2; TRBD1 agrees at 9 bases. Germline-derived CDR1 and CDR2 are SGHRS and YFSETQ. The CDR3 loop spans 15 amino acids. The ends lost 4 bases at V and 4 bases at J; junction bases unmatched: 8. CDR3 DNA: TGCGCCAGCAGCGCCACGACAGGGGGTGGCTATGGCTACACCTTC. Translation gives CASSATTGGGYGYTF.

The rearrangement links TRBV11-2 to TRBJ2-1; 9 nucleotides agree with TRBD2. The V gene end was trimmed by 8 bases and the J gene end by 4 bases; junction bases not matched to a gene: 9. In germline, CDR1 is SGHAT, CDR2 FQNNGV. The CDR3 is made up of 15 amino acids. The CDR3 loop is CASGKSGGQYNEQFF. CDR3 bases: TGTGCCAGCGGGAAGAGCGGGGGGCAGTACAATGAGCAGTTCTTC.

V is TRBV7-2 and J is TRBJ1-2, with TRBD1 as a possible D gene (6 bases). The CDR3 covers 13 residues. CDR1 is SGHTA, CDR2 FQGNSA, per germline. V lost 6 bases and J 2 bases, leaving 10 bases between the germline ends. The CDR3 here is CASRKTGNYGYTF. The CDR3 DNA reads TGTGCCAGCAGGAAAACAGGGAACTATGGCTACACCTTC. Supplemented by reference TRBV7-2 and TRBJ1-2, the full variable domain reads GAGVSQSPSNKVTEKGKDVELRCDPISGHTALYWYRQSLGQGLEFLIYFQGNSAPDKSGLPSDRFSAERTGGSVSTLTIQRTQQEDSAVYLCASRKTGNYGYTFGSGTRLTVV.

This clone has just a few counts. At one of its ends the junction is not consistent with the germline gene, which may arise from a read error. The chain uses TRBV5-6 and TRBJ2-2; 9 positions match TRBD1. This CDR3 is built from 16 residues. From germline, CDR1 is SGHDT and CDR2 YYEEEE. The CDR3 DNA is TGTGCCACCAGCTTGAGACGGACAGGGGAAACCGGGGAGCTGTTTTTT. This gives the protein CATSLRRTGETGELFF.

The V gene is TRBV12-5, the J gene TRBJ2-7; 12 positions agree with TRBD2. V trimming: 6 bases; J trimming: 9 bases; junction bases outside the gene matches: 12. The germline CDR1 and CDR2 sequences are LGHNT and FRNRAP. The CDR3 length is 15 residues. The CDR3 spells CASGPGTSGLRGQYF. The CDR3 nucleotides read TGTGCTAGTGGCCCCGGGACTAGCGGGCTACGAGGGCAGTACTTC.

The chain recombines TRBV11-3 with TRBJ2-2, with a tentative D call TRBD2 (6 bases). This CDR3 spans 15 amino acids. The germline V gene has CDR1 SGHNT and CDR2 YENEEA. Trimming took 5 bases from V and 4 from J, leaving 14 bases between them. As DNA, the CDR3 is TGTGCCAGCAGCCGAGGAGGGCGCGGCACCGGGGAGCTGTTTTTT. Its protein is CASSRGGRGTGELFF.

This chain joins TRBV7-8 and TRBJ2-3, with 10 bases fitting TRBD2. The ends lost 1 base at V and 7 bases at J; junction bases unmatched: 11. CDR3 length: 17 residues. Per the germline V gene, CDR1 is SGHVS and CDR2 is FQNEAQ. This CDR3 reads CASSLVRTSGPTNTQYF. The DNA of the CDR3 is TGTGCCAGCAGCTTAGTTAGGACTAGCGGACCAACCAATACGCAGTATTTT.

The chain carries TRBV5-1 and TRBJ2-7; D unclear. This CDR3 region has 15 residues. The V and J ends lost 4 bases and 10 bases respectively, with 24 bases between them. The germline V gene has CDR1 SGHRS and CDR2 YFSETQ. The CDR3 is CASSHNTPGPPTQYF. Written as DNA, the CDR3 is TGCGCCAGCAGCCACAATACTCCGGGTCCACCTACCCAGTACTTC.

V usage is TRBV9 and J usage is TRBJ2-1; TRBD1 is a possible D gene (6 bases). The CDR3 consists of 14 residues. Germline CDR1 and CDR2: SGDLS and YYNGEE. Trimming left V 3 bases short and J 6 bases short, with 13 bases between. The CDR3 loop is CASSALTGFNEQFF. In DNA, the CDR3 is TGTGCCAGCAGCGCCCTAACAGGGTTCAATGAGCAGTTCTTC.

This clone was observed a few times. The V gene is TRBV2, the J gene TRBJ1-4; tentatively, D is TRBD1 (5 bases). CDR3 size: 15 residues. Trimming removed 1 base at V and 4 bases at J, with 10 bases between. Per germline, CDR1 SNHLY and CDR2 FYNNEI. CDR3 coding DNA: TGTGCCAGCAGTGAAGGACAGCTCGTTAATGAAAAACTGTTTTTT. Translated, it gives CASSEGQLVNEKLFF.

This clone was seen only a few times. This rearrangement joins TRBV7-9 to TRBJ1-3; weak D call: TRBD1 (5 bases). There are 15 residues in the CDR3. V lost 1 base and J lost 8, with 15 bases in between. Germline V gene data show CDR1 as SEHNR and CDR2 as FQNEAQ (reference sequence). In nucleotides, the CDR3 is TGTGCCAGCAGCTTAGACGCGGGGGGAATAGACACCATATATTTT. Its protein is CASSLDAGGIDTIYF.

The gene calls are TRBV9 and TRBJ1-1, with a possible D match to TRBD1 (6 bases). From germline, CDR1 is SGDLS and CDR2 YYNGEE. V was trimmed by 3 bases and J by 1 base, leaving 10 bases between them. This CDR3 is built from 14 residues. The CDR3 region is CASSAQGWNTEAFF. In DNA form, the CDR3 reads TGTGCCAGCAGCGCCCAGGGGTGGAACACTGAAGCTTTCTTT. Complete variable domain (other parts from reference TRBV9 and TRBJ1-1): DSGVTQTPKHLITATGQRVTLRCSPRSGDLSVYWYQQSLDQGLQFLIQYYNGEERAKGNILERFSAQQFPDLHSELNLSSLELGDSALYFCASSAQGWNTEAFFGQGTRLTVV.

J is TRBJ2-7 and V is TRBV2; D may be TRBD2 (6 bases). The V and J ends lost 4 bases and 4 bases respectively, with 17 bases between them. The CDR3 is 15 residues long. CDR1 and CDR2 from the germline V gene are SNHLY and FYNNEI. The CDR3 region is CASSVAPGGGYEQYF. CDR3 bases: TGTGCCAGCAGTGTGGCTCCGGGTGGAGGGTACGAGCAGTACTTC.

This sequence joins TRBV4-1 and TRBJ1-6; 7 nucleotides line up with TRBD1. J was trimmed by 0 bases and V by 11 bases; bases with no gene match: 10. The CDR3 contains 16 residues. Germline V gives CDR1 MGHRA, CDR2 YSYEKL. The CDR3: CASGWDSRSYNSPLHF. In nucleotides, the CDR3 is TGCGCCTCAGGGTGGGACAGTCGCTCCTATAATTCACCCCTCCACTTT.

V and J are TRBV6-1 and TRBJ2-1; 9 nucleotides line up with TRBD1. The V gene end was trimmed by 5 bases and the J gene end by 6 bases; junction bases not matched to a gene: 5. The CDR3 consists of 14 residues. In germline, CDR1 is MNHNS, CDR2 SASEGT. The CDR3: CASSSVTGGNEQFF. DNA of the CDR3: TGTGCCAGCAGTTCGGTGACAGGGGGCAATGAGCAGTTCTTC.

The chain links TRBV19 to TRBJ2-6; TRBD1 might be the D (6 bases). Per the germline V gene, CDR1 is LNHDA and CDR2 is SQIVND (reference sequence). Trimming removed 6 bases at V and 0 bases at J, with 15 bases between. The length of the CDR3 is 17 residues. The CDR3 region is CASSSDRFGSGANVLTF. CDR3 in DNA: TGTGCCAGTAGCAGCGACAGGTTTGGCTCTGGGGCCAACGTCCTGACTTTC.

The chain links TRBV11-2 to TRBJ1-4; D not resolved. The V and J ends lost 5 bases and 4 bases respectively, with 14 bases between them. CDR1 and CDR2 (germline): SGHAT, FQNNGV. CDR3 length: 15 amino acids. The CDR3 reads CASSPGGSGNEKLFF. In DNA, the CDR3 is TGTGCCAGCAGCCCAGGAGGGTCGGGTAATGAAAAACTGTTTTTT.